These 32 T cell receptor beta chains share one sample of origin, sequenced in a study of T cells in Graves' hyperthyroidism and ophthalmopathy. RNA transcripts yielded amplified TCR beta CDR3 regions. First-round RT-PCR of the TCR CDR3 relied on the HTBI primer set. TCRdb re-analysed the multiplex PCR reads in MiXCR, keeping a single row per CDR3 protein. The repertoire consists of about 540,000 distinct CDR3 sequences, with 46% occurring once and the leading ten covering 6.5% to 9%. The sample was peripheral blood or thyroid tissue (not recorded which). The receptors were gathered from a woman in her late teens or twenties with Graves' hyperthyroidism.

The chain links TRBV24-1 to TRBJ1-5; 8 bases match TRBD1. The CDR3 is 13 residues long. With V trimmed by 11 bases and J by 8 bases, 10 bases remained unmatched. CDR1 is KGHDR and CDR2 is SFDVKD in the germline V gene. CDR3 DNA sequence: TGTGCCAGCCTGACAGGGGAGGGGAAGCCCCAGCATTTT. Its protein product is CASLTGEGKPQHF.

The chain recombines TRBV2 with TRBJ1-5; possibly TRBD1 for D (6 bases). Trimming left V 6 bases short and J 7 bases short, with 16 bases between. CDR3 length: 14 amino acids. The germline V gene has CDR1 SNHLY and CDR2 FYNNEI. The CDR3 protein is CASSPNGGQQPQHF. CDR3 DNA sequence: TGTGCCAGCAGCCCCAACGGGGGGCAACAGCCCCAGCATTTT.

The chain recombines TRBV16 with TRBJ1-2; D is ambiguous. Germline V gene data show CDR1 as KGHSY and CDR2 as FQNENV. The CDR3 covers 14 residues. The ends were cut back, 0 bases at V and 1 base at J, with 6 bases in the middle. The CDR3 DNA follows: TGTGCCAGCAGCCAATCACCGGGTAACTATGGCTACACCTTC. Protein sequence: CASSQSPGNYGYTF.

This CDR3 reads CASRGTSVSYEQYF. DNA of the CDR3: TGTGCCAGCAGGGGGACTAGCGTGTCCTACGAGCAGTACTTC. The chain couples TRBV6-4 to TRBJ2-7, with 10 positions matching TRBD2. CDR1 and CDR2 from the germline V gene are MRHNA and SNTAGT. The CDR3 runs to 14 residues. V lost 6 bases and J lost 1; bases outside the gene matches: 3.

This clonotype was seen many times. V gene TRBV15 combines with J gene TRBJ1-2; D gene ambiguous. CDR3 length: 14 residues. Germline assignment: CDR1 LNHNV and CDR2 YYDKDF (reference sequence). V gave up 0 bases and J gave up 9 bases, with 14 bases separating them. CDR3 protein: CATSREAASYSYTF. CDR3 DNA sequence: TGTGCCACCAGCAGAGAGGCCGCCTCATATAGCTACACCTTC.

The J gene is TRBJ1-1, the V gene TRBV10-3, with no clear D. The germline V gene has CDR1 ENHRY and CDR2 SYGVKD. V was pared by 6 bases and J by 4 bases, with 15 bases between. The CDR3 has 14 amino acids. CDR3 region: CAIREHGVVTEAFF. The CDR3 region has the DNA TGTGCCATCAGGGAACACGGGGTGGTCACTGAAGCTTTCTTT.

CDR3 sequence reads: CASSFDVAYFTPLHF. DNA of the CDR3: TGTGCCAGCAGTTTTGATGTGGCCTATTTTACACCCCTCCACTTT. The genes are TRBV25-1 and TRBJ1-6; D not resolved. Deletions cut 5 bases from V and 11 bases from J, with 19 bases between. The length of the CDR3 is 15 residues. Germline values: CDR1 MGHDK, CDR2 SYGVNS. Looking up the rest from reference TRBV25-1 and TRBJ1-6 gives the full variable domain: EADIYQTPRYLVIGTGKKITLECSQTMGHDKMYWYQQDPGMELHLIHYSYGVNSTEKGDLSSESTVSRIRTEHFPLTLESARPSHTSQYLCASSFDVAYFTPLHFGNGTRLTVT.

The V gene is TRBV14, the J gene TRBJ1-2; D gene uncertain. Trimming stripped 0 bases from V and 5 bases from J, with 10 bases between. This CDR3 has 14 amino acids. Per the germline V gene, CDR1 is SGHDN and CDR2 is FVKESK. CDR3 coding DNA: TGTGCCAGCAGCCAAGATCAAGGTCCTTATGGCTACACCTTC. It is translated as CASSQDQGPYGYTF.

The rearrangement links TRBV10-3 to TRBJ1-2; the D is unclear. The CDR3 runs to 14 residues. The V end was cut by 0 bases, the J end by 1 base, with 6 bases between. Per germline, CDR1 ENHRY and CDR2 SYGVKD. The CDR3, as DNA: TGTGCCATCAGTGAGTCAAGGGTTAACTATGGCTACACCTTC. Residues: CAISESRVNYGYTF.

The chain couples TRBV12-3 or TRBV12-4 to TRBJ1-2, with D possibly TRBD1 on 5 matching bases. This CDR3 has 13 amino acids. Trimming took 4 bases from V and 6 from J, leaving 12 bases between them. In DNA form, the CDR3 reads TGTGCCAGCAGTTCTCTAAGGGGCCATGGCTACACCTTC. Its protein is CASSSLRGHGYTF.

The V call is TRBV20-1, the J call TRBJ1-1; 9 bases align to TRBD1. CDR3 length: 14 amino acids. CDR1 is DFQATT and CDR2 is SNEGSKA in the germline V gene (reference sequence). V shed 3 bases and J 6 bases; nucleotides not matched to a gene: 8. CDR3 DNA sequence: TGCAGTGCTAGCCGGGACAGGGTTGTCCCTGAAGCTTTCTTT. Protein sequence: CSASRDRVVPEAFF.

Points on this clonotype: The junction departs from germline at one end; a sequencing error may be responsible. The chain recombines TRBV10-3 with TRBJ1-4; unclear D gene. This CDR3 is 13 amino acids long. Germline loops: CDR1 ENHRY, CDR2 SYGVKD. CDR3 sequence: CAIQTDLNEKLFF. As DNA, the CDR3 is TGTGCCATACAGACGGACCTTAATGAAAAATTGTTTTTT.

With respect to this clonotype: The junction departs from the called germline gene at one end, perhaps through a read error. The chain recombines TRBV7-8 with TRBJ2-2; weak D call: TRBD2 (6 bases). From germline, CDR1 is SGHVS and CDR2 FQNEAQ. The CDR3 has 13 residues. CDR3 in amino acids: CASSPGLSGELFF. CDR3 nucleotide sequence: TGCGCCAGCAGCCCGGGACTTTCCGGGGAGCTGTTTTTT.

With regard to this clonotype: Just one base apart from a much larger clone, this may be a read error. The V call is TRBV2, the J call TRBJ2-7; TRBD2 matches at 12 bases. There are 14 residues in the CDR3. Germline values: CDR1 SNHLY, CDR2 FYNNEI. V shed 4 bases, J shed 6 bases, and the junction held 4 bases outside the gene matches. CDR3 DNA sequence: TGTGCCAGCAGTGGGACTAGCGGGGCCTTCGAGCAGTACTTC. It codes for CASSGTSGAFEQYF.

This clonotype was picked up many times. CDR3 coding DNA: TGCGCCAGCAGCGAGCGTAGCTATGGCTACACCTTC. It yields the protein CASSERSYGYTF. The chain couples TRBV5-1 to TRBJ1-2; D unresolved. The CDR3 covers 12 residues. Per the germline V gene, CDR1 is SGHRS and CDR2 is YFSETQ. V was shortened by 4 bases and J by 4 bases, with 8 bases between the two germline ends. The complete variable domain, with remaining parts taken from reference TRBV5-1 and TRBJ1-2, reads KAGVTQTPRYLIKTRGQQVTLSCSPISGHRSVSWYQQTPGQGLQFLFEYFSETQRNKGNFPGRFSGRQFSNSRSEMNVSTLELGDSALYLCASSERSYGYTFGSGTRLTVV.

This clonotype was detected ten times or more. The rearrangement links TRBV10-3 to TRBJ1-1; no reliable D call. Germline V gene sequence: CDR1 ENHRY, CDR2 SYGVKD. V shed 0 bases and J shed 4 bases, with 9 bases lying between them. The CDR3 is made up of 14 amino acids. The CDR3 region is CAISESNRATEAFF. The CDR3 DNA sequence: TGTGCCATCAGTGAGTCGAACAGAGCCACTGAAGCTTTCTTT.

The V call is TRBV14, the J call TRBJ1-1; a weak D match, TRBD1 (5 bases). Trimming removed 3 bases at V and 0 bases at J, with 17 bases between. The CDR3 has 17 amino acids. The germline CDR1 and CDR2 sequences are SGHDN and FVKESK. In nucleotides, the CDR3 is TGTGCCAGCAGCCACACCCTAATAAGGGGAATGAACACTGAAGCTTTCTTT. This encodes CASSHTLIRGMNTEAFF.

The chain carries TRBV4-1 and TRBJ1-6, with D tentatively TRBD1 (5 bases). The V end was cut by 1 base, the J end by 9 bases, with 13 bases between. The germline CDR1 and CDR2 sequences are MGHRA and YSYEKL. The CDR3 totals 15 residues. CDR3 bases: TGCGCCAGCAGCCAAGGCGGGGGGATGGCTTCACCCCTCCACTTT. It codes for CASSQGGGMASPLHF.

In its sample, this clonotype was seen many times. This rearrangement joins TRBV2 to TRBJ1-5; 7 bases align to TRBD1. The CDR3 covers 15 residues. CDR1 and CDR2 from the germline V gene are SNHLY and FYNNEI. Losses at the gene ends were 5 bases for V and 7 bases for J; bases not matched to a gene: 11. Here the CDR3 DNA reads TGTGCCAGCAGTCTCACGACAGGGAGTTCGCAGCCCCAGCATTTT. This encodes CASSLTTGSSQPQHF. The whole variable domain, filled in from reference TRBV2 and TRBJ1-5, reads EPEVTQTPSHQVTQMGQEVILRCVPISNHLYFYWYRQILGQKVEFLVSFYNNEISEKSEIFDDQFSVERPDGSNFTLKIRSTKLEDSAMYFCASSLTTGSSQPQHFGDGTRLSIL.

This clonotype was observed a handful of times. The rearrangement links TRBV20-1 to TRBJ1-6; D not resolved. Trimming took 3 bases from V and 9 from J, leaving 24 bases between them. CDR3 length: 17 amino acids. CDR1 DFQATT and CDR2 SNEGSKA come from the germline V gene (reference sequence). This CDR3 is CSARDTHGVGSGSPLHF. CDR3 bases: TGCAGTGCTAGGGATACCCACGGGGTGGGGTCAGGTTCACCCCTCCACTTT.

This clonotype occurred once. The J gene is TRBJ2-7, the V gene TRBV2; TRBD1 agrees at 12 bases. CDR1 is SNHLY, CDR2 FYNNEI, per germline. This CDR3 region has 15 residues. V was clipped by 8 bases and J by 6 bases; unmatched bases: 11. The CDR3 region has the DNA TGTGCCAGCGGGACAGGGGGCTATTCACCCCTCGAGCAGTACTTC. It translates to CASGTGGYSPLEQYF.

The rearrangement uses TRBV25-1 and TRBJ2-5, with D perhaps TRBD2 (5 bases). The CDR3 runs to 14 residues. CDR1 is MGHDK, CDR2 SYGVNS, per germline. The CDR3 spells CASPFDGDQETQYF. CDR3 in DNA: TGTGCTAGCCCTTTTGACGGGGACCAAGAGACCCAGTACTTC.

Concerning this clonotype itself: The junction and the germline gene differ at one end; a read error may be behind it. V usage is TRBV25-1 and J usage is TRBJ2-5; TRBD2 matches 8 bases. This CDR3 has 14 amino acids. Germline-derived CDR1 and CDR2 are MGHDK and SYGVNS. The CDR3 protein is CARPSSGPRETQYF. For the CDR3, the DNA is TGTGCTAGACCCTCTAGCGGGCCCCGGGAGACCCAATACTTC.

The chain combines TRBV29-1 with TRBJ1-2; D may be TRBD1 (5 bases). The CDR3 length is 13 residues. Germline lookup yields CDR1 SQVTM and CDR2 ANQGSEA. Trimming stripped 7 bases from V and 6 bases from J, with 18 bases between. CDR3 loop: CSAAGTFWDGYTF. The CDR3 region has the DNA TGCAGCGCAGCCGGGACGTTTTGGGATGGCTACACCTTC.

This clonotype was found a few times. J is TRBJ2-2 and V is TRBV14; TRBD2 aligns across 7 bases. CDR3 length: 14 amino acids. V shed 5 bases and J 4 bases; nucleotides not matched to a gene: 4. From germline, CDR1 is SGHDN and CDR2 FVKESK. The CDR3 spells CASSALASTGELFF. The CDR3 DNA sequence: TGTGCCAGCAGCGCACTAGCGAGCACCGGGGAGCTGTTTTTT. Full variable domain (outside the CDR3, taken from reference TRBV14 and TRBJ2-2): EAGVTQFPSHSVIEKGQTVTLRCDPISGHDNLYWYRRVMGKEIKFLLHFVKESKQDESGMPNNRFLAERTGGTYSTLKVQPAELEDSGVYFCASSALASTGELFFGEGSRLTVL.

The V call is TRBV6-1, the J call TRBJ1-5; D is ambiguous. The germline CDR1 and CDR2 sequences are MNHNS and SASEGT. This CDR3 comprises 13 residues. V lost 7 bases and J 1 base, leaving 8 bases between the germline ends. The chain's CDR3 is CASIRGSNQPQHF. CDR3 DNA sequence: TGTGCCAGCATCCGAGGGAGCAATCAGCCCCAGCATTTT.

CDR3 bases: TGCAGTGCTTCAGAGGGGACGGATCAGCCCCAGCATTTT. Translating gives CSASEGTDQPQHF. The V and J genes are TRBV20-1 and TRBJ1-5; weak D call: TRBD1 (5 bases). Trimming took off 5 bases at V and 5 bases at J, with 13 bases between the two ends. Germline CDR1 and CDR2: DFQATT and SNEGSKA (reference sequence). The CDR3 consists of 13 residues.

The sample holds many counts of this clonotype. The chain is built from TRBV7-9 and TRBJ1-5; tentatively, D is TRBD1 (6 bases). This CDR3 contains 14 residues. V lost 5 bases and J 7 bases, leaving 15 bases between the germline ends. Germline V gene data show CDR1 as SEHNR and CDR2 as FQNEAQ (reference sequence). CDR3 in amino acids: CASSRGGREQPQHF. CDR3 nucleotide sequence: TGTGCCAGCAGCCGCGGGGGCAGGGAGCAGCCCCAGCATTTT.

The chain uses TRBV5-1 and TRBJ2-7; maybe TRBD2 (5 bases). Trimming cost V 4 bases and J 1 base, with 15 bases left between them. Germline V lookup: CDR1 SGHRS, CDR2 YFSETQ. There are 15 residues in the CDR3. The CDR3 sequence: CASSHTVGMSYEQYF. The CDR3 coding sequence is TGCGCCAGCAGCCATACAGTCGGGATGTCCTACGAGCAGTACTTC.

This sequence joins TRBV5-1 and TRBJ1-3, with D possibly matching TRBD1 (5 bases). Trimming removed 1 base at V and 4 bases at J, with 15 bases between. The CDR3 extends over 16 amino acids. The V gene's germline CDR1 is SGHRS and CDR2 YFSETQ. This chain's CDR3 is CASSLSGPGLGNTIYF. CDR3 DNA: TGCGCCAGCAGCTTGAGCGGTCCAGGGTTGGGAAACACCATATATTTT.

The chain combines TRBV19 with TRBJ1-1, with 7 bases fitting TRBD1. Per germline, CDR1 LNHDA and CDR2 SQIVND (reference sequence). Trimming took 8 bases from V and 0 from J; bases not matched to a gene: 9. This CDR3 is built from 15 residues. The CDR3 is CASSIPGQLNTEAFF. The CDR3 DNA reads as TGTGCCAGTTCTATCCCGGGACAGCTGAACACTGAAGCTTTCTTT.

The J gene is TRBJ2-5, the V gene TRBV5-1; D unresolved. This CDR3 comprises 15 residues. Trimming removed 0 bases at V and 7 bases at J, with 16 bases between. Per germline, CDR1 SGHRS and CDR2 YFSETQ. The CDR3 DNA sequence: TGCGCCAGCAGCTTGGCCAGTGGGCTAGGCCGGACCCAGTACTTC. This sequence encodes CASSLASGLGRTQYF. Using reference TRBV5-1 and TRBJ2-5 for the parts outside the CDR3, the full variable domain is KAGVTQTPRYLIKTRGQQVTLSCSPISGHRSVSWYQQTPGQGLQFLFEYFSETQRNKGNFPGRFSGRQFSNSRSEMNVSTLELGDSALYLCASSLASGLGRTQYFGPGTRLLVL.